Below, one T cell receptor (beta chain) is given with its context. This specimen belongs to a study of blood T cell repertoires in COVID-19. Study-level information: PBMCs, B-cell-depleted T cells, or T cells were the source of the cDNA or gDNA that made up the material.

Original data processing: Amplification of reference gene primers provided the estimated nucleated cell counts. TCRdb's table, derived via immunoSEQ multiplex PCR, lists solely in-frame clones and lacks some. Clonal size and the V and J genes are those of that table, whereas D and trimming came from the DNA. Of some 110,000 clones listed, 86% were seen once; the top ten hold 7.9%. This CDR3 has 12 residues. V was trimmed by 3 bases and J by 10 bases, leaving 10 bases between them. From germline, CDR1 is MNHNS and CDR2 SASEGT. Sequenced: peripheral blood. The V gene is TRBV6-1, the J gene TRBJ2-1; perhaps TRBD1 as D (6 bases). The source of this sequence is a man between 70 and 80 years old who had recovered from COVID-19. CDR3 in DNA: TGTGCCAGCAGTGACCTCGGGACAGAGCAGTTCTTC. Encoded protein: CASSDLGTEQFF.